This note documents a single TCR beta chain sequence. Germline V lookup: CDR1 MNHEY, CDR2 SMNVEV (reference sequence). The CDR3 contains 15 residues. V lost 5 bases and J 4 bases, leaving 14 bases between the germline ends. TCRdb processed the 5' RACE reads anew with MiXCR; each CDR3 protein has one entry. In the table there are 140,000 or so distinct CDR3 sequences, 5.5% to 7% of which are singletons. This sample was taken from a study of T-cell memory formation after mild COVID-19. The sequence was collected from an adult woman who had mild COVID-19 (a few samples of this study predate the infection). Cell type and time point are not known. Sequenced: PBMCs or a T cell subset sorted from them (not recorded which). The V gene is TRBV27, the J gene TRBJ2-2, with unresolved D. The CDR3 DNA sequence: TGTGCCAGCAGTCCCGCCTTGGGTCCCACCGGGGAGCTGTTTTTT. Its translation is CASSPALGPTGELFF.